This TCR beta chain was found in a study of T cells in Graves' hyperthyroidism and ophthalmopathy. This clonotype was observed a few times. Antigen unknown. Amplification yielded TCR beta CDR3 regions, with RNA transcripts as the source. Using the HTBI primer set, a first-round RT-PCR was run on the TCR CDR3. TCRdb processed the multiplex PCR reads anew with MiXCR; each CDR3 protein has one entry. The data contain approximately 330,000 distinct CDR3 sequences, around 20% of them singletons. Patients aged 18 to 65 had newly diagnosed hyperthyroidism that had lasted under 2 months. Reasons for excluding patients were uncontrolled infection, other autoimmune disease, pregnancy or lactation. Study-level points and caveats: Blood also contained most expanded thyroid clonotypes above 0.001. Median prediction lead before ophthalmopathy onset was about 6.3 months with the model.

The sample comprised blood. The receptor comes from a woman aged 45-60 years with Graves' hyperthyroidism.

The CDR3 nucleotides read TGCGCCAGCAGCTACTTTAGGACTATCAATGAGCAGTTCTTC. Translation: CASSYFRTINEQFF. The chain has TRBV5-1 and TRBJ2-1; the D gene is possibly TRBD2 (6 bases). From germline, CDR1 is SGHRS and CDR2 YFSETQ. V lost 3 bases to trimming and J lost 6 bases, with 13 bases between them. The CDR3 runs to 14 residues. Filled out from reference TRBV5-1 and TRBJ2-1, the complete variable domain reads KAGVTQTPRYLIKTRGQQVTLSCSPISGHRSVSWYQQTPGQGLQFLFEYFSETQRNKGNFPGRFSGRQFSNSRSEMNVSTLELGDSALYLCASSYFRTINEQFFGPGTRLTVL.